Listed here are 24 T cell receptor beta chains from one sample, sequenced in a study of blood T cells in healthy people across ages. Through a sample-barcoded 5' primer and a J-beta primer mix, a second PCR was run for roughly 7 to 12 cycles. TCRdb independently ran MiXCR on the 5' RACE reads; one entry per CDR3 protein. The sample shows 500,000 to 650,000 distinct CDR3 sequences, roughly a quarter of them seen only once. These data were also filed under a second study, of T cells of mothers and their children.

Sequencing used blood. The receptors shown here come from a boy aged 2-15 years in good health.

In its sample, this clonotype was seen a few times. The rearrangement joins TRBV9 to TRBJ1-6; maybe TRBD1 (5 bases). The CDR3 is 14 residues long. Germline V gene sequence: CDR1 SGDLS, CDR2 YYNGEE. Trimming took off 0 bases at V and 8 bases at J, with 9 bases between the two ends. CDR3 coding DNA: TGTGCCAGCAGCGTAGGTAAGGGGTATTCACCCCTCCACTTT. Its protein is CASSVGKGYSPLHF.

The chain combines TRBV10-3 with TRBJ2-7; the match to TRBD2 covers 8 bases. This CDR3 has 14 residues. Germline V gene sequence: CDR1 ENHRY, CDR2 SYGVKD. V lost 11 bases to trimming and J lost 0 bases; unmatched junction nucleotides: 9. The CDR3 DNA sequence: TGTGCCTTGAGGGTAGCGGGGCCCTCCTACGAGCAGTACTTC. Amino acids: CALRVAGPSYEQYF.

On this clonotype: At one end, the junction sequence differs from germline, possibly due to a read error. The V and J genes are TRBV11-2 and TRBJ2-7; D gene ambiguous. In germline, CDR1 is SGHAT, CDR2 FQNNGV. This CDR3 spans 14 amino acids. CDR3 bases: TGTCCCAGCAGCTTACTTCCCAGGTCCCACGAGCAGTACTTC. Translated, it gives CPSSLLPRSHEQYF.

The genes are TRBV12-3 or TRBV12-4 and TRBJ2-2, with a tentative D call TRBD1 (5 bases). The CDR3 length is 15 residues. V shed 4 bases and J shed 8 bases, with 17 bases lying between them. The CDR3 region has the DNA TGTGCCAGCAGTTCCCGACAGTTCCCCGGTGGGGAGCTGTTTTTT. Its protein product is CASSSRQFPGGELFF.

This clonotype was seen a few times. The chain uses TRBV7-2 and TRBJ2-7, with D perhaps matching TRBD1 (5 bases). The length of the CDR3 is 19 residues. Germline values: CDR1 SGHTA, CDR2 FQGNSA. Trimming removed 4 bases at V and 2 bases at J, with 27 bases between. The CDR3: CASSSLAQRSNRPPYEQYF. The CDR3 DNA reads TGTGCCAGCAGCTCCTTAGCCCAAAGGTCCAACAGGCCCCCCTACGAGCAGTACTTC. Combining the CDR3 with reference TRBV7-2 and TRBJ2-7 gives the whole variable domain GAGVSQSPSNKVTEKGKDVELRCDPISGHTALYWYRQSLGQGLEFLIYFQGNSAPDKSGLPSDRFSAERTGGSVSTLTIQRTQQEDSAVYLCASSSLAQRSNRPPYEQYFGPGTRLTVT.

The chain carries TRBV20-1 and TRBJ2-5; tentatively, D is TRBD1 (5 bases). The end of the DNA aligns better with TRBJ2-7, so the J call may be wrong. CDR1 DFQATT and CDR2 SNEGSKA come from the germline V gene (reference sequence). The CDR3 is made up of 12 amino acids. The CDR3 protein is CSASAGTYEQYF. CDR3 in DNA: TGCAGTGCTAGCGCAGGGACCTACGAGCAGTACTTC.

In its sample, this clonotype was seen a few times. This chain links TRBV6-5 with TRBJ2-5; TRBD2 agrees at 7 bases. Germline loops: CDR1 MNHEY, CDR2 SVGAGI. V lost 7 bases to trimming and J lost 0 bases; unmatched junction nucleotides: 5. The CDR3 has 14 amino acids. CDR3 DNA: TGTGCCAGCACCCCTAGCGGCAACCAAGAGACCCAGTACTTC. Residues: CASTPSGNQETQYF.

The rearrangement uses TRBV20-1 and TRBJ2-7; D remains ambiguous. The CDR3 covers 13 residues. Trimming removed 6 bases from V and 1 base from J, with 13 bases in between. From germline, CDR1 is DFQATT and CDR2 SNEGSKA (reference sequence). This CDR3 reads CSAIRLESYEQYF. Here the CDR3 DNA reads TGCAGTGCCATTCGATTGGAGTCCTACGAGCAGTACTTC.

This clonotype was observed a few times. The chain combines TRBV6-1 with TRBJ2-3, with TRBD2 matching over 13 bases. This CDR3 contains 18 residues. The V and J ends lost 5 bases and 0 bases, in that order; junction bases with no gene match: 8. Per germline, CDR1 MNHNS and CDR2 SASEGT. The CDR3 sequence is CASSRLAGGTSSTDTQYF. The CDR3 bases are TGTGCCAGCAGTCGACTAGCGGGAGGTACCTCTAGCACAGATACGCAGTATTTT.

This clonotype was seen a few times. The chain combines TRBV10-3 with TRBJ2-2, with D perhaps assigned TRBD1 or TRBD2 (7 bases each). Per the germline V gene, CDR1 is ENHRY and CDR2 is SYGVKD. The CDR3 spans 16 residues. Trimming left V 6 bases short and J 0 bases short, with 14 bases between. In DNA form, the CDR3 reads TGTGCCATCAGGCAGACAGGGAGGGCGAACACCGGGGAGCTGTTTTTT. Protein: CAIRQTGRANTGELFF.

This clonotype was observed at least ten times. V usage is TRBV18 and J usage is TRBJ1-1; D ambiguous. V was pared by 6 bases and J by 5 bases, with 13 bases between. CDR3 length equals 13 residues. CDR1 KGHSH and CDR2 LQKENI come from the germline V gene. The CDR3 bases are TGTGCCAGCTCCACACCCCGGGGAACTGAAGCTTTCTTT. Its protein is CASSTPRGTEAFF.

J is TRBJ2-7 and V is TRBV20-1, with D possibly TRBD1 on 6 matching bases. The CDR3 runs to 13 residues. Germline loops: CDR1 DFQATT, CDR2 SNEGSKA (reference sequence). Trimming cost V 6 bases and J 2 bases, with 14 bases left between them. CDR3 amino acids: CSALEGGAYEQYF. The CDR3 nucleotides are TGCAGTGCGCTCGAAGGGGGAGCCTACGAGCAGTACTTC.

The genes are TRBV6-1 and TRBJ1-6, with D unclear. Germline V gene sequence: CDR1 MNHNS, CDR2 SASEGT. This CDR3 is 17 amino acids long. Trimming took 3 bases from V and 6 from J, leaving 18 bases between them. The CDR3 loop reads CASSENPPDGFNSPLHF. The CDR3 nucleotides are TGTGCCAGCAGTGAGAATCCCCCGGACGGATTTAATTCACCCCTCCACTTT.

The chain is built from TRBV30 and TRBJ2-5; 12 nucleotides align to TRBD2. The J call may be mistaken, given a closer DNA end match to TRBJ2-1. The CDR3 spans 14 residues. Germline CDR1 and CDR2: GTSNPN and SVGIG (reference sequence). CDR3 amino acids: CAWSLAGGRNEQFF. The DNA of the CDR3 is TGTGCCTGGAGTCTAGCGGGGGGGAGGAATGAGCAGTTCTTC.

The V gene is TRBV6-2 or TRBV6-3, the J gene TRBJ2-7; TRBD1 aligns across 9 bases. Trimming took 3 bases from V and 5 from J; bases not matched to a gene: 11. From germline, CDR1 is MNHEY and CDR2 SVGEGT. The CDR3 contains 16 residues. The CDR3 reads CASSYAAGTGRHEQYF. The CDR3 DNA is TGTGCCAGCAGTTATGCGGCCGGGACAGGGCGCCACGAGCAGTACTTC.

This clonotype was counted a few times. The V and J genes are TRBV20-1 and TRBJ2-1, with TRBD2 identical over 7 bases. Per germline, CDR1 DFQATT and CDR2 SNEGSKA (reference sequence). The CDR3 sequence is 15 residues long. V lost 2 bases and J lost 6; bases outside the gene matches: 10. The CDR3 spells CSARPPSGGSNEQFF. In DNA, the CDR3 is TGCAGTGCTAGACCCCCCTCGGGGGGATCCAATGAGCAGTTCTTC.

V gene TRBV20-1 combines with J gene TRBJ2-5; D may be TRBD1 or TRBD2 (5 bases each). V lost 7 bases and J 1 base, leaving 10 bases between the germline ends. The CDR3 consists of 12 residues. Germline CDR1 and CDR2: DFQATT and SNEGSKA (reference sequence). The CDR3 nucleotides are TGCAGTGTGAGGGGCCCCCAAGAGACCCAGTACTTC. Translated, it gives CSVRGPQETQYF.

The CDR3 spells CAISDQGASTYEQYF. For the CDR3, the DNA is TGTGCCATCAGTGACCAGGGGGCCAGTACCTACGAGCAGTACTTC. The chain is built from TRBV10-3 and TRBJ2-7, with 8 bases identical to TRBD1. The V and J ends lost 3 bases and 2 bases, in that order; junction bases with no gene match: 6. There are 15 residues in the CDR3. Germline V gene data show CDR1 as ENHRY and CDR2 as SYGVKD.

The CDR3 reads CSAGLEKLFF. As DNA, the CDR3 is TGCAGTGCTGGCCTGGAAAAACTGTTTTTT. The chain combines TRBV20-1 with TRBJ1-4; D is uncertain. With 5 bases removed from V and 8 bases from J, the gap between germline ends came to 6 bases. This CDR3 has 10 amino acids. Per germline, CDR1 DFQATT and CDR2 SNEGSKA (reference sequence).

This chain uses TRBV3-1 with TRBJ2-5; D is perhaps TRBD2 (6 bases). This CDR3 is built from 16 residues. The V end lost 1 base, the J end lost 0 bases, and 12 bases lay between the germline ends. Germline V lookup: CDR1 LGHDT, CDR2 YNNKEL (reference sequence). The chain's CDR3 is CASSQGSRDYQETQYF. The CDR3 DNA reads TGTGCCAGCAGCCAAGGCTCCCGGGACTACCAAGAGACCCAGTACTTC.

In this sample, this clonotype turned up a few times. The CDR3 protein is CSALGLAGAGNEQYF. The CDR3 DNA sequence: TGCAGTGCCCTGGGACTAGCGGGAGCCGGGAACGAGCAGTACTTC. The rearrangement links TRBV20-1 to TRBJ2-7; 14 nucleotides line up with TRBD2. V dropped 6 bases and J dropped 5; count of bases not matched to a gene: 9. This CDR3 region has 15 residues. Germline V gene sequence: CDR1 DFQATT, CDR2 SNEGSKA (reference sequence).

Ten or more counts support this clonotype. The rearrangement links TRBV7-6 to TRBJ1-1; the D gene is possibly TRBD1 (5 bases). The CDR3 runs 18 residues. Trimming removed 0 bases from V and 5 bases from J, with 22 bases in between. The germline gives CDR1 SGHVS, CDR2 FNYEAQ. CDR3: CASSLARRGTDRYTEAFF. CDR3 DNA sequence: TGTGCCAGCAGCTTAGCCCGCCGGGGGACGGATCGGTATACTGAAGCTTTCTTT.

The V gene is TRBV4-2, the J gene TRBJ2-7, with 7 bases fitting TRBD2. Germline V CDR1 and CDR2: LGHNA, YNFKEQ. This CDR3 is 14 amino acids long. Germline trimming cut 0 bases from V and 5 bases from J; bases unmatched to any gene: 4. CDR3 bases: TGTGCCAGCAGCCAAGAGGGAGGGTTTCACGAGCAGTACTTC. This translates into CASSQEGGFHEQYF.

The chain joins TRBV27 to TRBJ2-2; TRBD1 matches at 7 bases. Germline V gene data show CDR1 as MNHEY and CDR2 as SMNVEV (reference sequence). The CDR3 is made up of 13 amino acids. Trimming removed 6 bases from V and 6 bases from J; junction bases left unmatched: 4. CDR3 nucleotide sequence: TGTGCCAGCAGGTGGCAGGGGGCCGGGGAGCTGTTTTTT. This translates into CASRWQGAGELFF.